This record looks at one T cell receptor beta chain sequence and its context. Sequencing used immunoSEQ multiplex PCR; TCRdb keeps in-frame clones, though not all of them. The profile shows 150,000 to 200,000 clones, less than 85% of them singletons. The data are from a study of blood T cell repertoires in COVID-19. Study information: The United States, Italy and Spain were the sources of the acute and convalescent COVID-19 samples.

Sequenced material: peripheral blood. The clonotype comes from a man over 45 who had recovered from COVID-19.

Here the CDR3 DNA reads TGTGCCAGCAGTCTTCAAGAGACCCAGTACTTC. It translates to CASSLQETQYF. This chain connects TRBV5-4 to TRBJ2-5; no clear D gene. V shed 5 bases and J shed 2 bases, with 4 bases lying between them. The CDR3 has 11 amino acids. The germline V gene has CDR1 SGHNT and CDR2 YYREEE (reference sequence).